These 16 T cell receptor beta chains were sequenced from one sample in a study of glioma-infiltrating T cells. Using RNA template, CDR3s of TCR alpha and beta were amplified with iRepertoire arm-PCR. TCRdb re-called the multiplex PCR reads through MiXCR, storing one row per CDR3 protein. The sample lists around 93,000 distinct CDR3 sequences; roughly 39% were seen once. The sample was glioma tissue, nonneoplastic brain tissue, or PBMCs (not recorded which). The receptor set was obtained from a human donor with low-grade glioma or glioblastoma, undergoing nonglioma brain surgery, or in good health (not recorded which).

The chain couples TRBV28 to TRBJ2-6, with 12 bases aligning to TRBD2. The V gene end was trimmed by 5 bases and the J gene end by 0 bases; junction bases not matched to a gene: 14. Looked up from germline, CDR1 is MDHEN and CDR2 is SYDVKM. The CDR3 runs to 21 residues. DNA for the CDR3: TGTGCCAGCAGTCCTCCCCGAGTACTAGCGGGGGGTGACTCTGGGGCCAACGTCCTGACTTTC. Protein product: CASSPPRVLAGGDSGANVLTF.

There are a few counts of this clonotype. CDR3 sequence reads: CSAHRGTGELFF. Written as DNA, the CDR3 is TGCAGCGCCCACAGGGGAACCGGGGAGCTGTTTTTT. V gene TRBV29-1 combines with J gene TRBJ2-2; TRBD1 aligns across 7 bases. Germline V lookup: CDR1 SQVTM, CDR2 ANQGSEA. Germline trimming cut 7 bases from V and 5 bases from J; bases unmatched to any gene: 4. The CDR3 runs to 12 residues.

To note about this clonotype: A read error is possible here, since a much larger clone lies one base away. The chain links TRBV19 to TRBJ1-5; the match to TRBD1 covers 12 bases. V was clipped by 1 base and J by 2 bases; unmatched bases: 3. Germline loops: CDR1 LNHDA, CDR2 SQIVND (reference sequence). The CDR3 spans 17 residues. The chain's CDR3 is CASSIVGTGGGNQPQHF. The CDR3 DNA follows: TGTGCCAGTAGTATAGTAGGGACAGGGGGCGGCAATCAGCCCCAGCATTTT. The entire variable domain, with the rest obtained from reference TRBV19 and TRBJ1-5, is as follows: DGGITQSPKYLFRKEGQNVTLSCEQNLNHDAMYWYRQDPGQGLRLIYYSQIVNDFQKGDIAEGYSVSREKKESFPLTVTSAQKNPTAFYLCASSIVGTGGGNQPQHFGDGTRLSIL.

With respect to this clonotype: As the CDR3 is not closed by the conserved phenylalanine or tryptophan, this likely results from a read error. V and J are TRBV7-3 and TRBJ2-5; a weak D match, TRBD1 (6 bases). Per the germline V gene, CDR1 is SGHTA and CDR2 is FQGTGA. Trimming removed 8 bases from V and 4 bases from J, with 29 bases in between. The CDR3 totals 18 residues. Written as DNA, the CDR3 is TGTGCCAGCTCGAGACGGGCCTCAGGAAGGGGACAACCAGAGACCCAGTACTAC. Its protein is CASSRRASGRGQPETQYY.

This clonotype appeared a single time. A read error may account for a junction end that differs from germline. The rearrangement joins TRBV20-1 to TRBJ2-5, with 7 bases aligning to TRBD1. This CDR3 has 13 amino acids. Germline loops: CDR1 DFQATT, CDR2 SNEGSKA (reference sequence). The CDR3 sequence is CSAIGTDRETKYF. Written as DNA, the CDR3 is TGCAGTGCAATTGGGACAGATAGAGAGACCAAGTACTTC.

V is TRBV28 and J is TRBJ2-3; tentatively, D is TRBD1 (6 bases). The CDR3 spans 15 residues. Germline values: CDR1 MDHEN, CDR2 SYDVKM. The germline V and J ends were trimmed by 5 bases and 4 bases, with 16 bases remaining between them. DNA for the CDR3: TGTGCCAGCAGTCCACGACGGACAGCGGCAGATACGCAGTATTTT. Translated: CASSPRRTAADTQYF. Using reference TRBV28 and TRBJ2-3 for the parts outside the CDR3, the full variable domain is DVKVTQSSRYLVKRTGEKVFLECVQDMDHENMFWYRQDPGLGLRLIYFSYDVKMKEKGDIPEGYSVSREKKERFSLILESASTNQTSMYLCASSPRRTAADTQYFGPGTRLTVL.

A remark on this clonotype: One junction end disagrees with the germline gene, perhaps due to a read error. The chain is built from TRBV27 and TRBJ2-1, with 8 bases identical to TRBD2. Germline-derived CDR1 and CDR2 are MNHEY and SMNVEV (reference sequence). There are 15 residues in the CDR3. CDR3 DNA sequence: TGTGCCAGCAGCCCCTCGGGGGGGTCCTACAATGGGCAGTTCTTC. Its protein is CASSPSGGSYNGQFF.

V gene TRBV5-1 combines with J gene TRBJ2-2, with 8 nucleotides matching TRBD2. From germline, CDR1 is SGHRS and CDR2 YFSETQ. The V segment lost 0 bases and the J segment 5 bases; nucleotides outside the gene matches: 3. The CDR3 totals 15 residues. DNA for the CDR3: TGCGCCAGCAGCTTGGACGGGGGGGCGACCGGGGAGCTGTTTTTT. Translated, it gives CASSLDGGATGELFF.

In its sample, this clonotype was seen many times. V gene TRBV5-6 combines with J gene TRBJ2-7, with TRBD1 identical over 10 bases. Germline V gene data show CDR1 as SGHDT and CDR2 as YYEEEE. This CDR3 has 15 residues. Trimming removed 0 bases from V and 6 bases from J; junction bases left unmatched: 6. This CDR3 is CASSLVGQGIGEQYF. Written as DNA, the CDR3 is TGTGCCAGCAGCTTGGTGGGACAGGGGATCGGCGAGCAGTACTTC.

As concerns this clonotype: A much larger clone lies a single base off, so this may be a read error. This chain connects TRBV6-1 to TRBJ2-2; 8 bases are shared with TRBD1. CDR3 length: 14 amino acids. Germline CDR1 and CDR2: MNHNS and SASEGT. The CDR3 is CAISGTGNTGELFF. The CDR3 region has the DNA TGTGCCATCAGTGGGACAGGGAACACCGGGGAGCTGTTTTTT.

Points on this clonotype: Germline is not matched at one junction end, which may reflect a read error. The J gene is TRBJ1-1, the V gene TRBV14, with D possibly being TRBD1 (6 bases). This CDR3 contains 13 residues. The germline CDR1 and CDR2 sequences are SGHDN and FVKESK. The CDR3 coding sequence is TGTGCCAGCAGACAACACAGGGACACTGAAGCTCTCTTT. Translation gives CASRQHRDTEALF.

This clonotype was recorded only once. An end of the junction differs from the germline gene, which may be a read error. The rearrangement links TRBV20-1 to TRBJ1-5; perhaps TRBD1 as D (5 bases). This CDR3 has 14 amino acids. Per the germline V gene, CDR1 is DFQATT and CDR2 is SNEGSKA (reference sequence). The CDR3 bases are TGCAGGGCTAGACCATCCGGACACAATCCGCCCCAGCAGTTT. This sequence encodes CRARPSGHNPPQQF.

In the case of this clonotype: A much larger clone differs by one base, so this may be a read error. This chain connects TRBV2 to TRBJ2-6; D perhaps matches TRBD1 (5 bases). Per the germline V gene, CDR1 is SNHLY and CDR2 is FYNNEI. The CDR3 has 13 amino acids. CDR3 amino acids: CASSESGANVLIF. DNA for the CDR3: TGTGCCAGCAGTGAATCTGGGGCCAACGTCCTGATTTTC.

This clonotype has a count of ten or more. The CDR3 coding sequence is TGTGCCAGCAGCCATACGGACAGGGGAACTGAAGCTTTCTTT. Translation gives CASSHTDRGTEAFF. V is TRBV3-1 and J is TRBJ1-1, with TRBD1 matching 9 bases. V gave up 3 bases and J gave up 5 bases; unmatched junction bases: 4. Per germline, CDR1 LGHDT and CDR2 YNNKEL (reference sequence). The CDR3 sequence is 14 residues long.

V and J are TRBV20-1 and TRBJ2-7, with 9 bases aligning to TRBD2. The CDR3 sequence is 14 residues long. CDR1 and CDR2 (germline): DFQATT, SNEGSKA (reference sequence). V lost 2 bases and J lost 7; bases outside the gene matches: 9. DNA of the CDR3: TGCAGTGCTAGATATAGCGGGAGAAGCTATGAGCAGTACTTC. It yields the protein CSARYSGRSYEQYF.

Remarks on this clonotype: Mismatch with germline at one junction end may stem from a read error. This chain links TRBV5-1 with TRBJ2-6; D may be TRBD1 (5 bases). Germline V gene data show CDR1 as SGHRS and CDR2 as YFSETQ. There are 16 residues in the CDR3. The CDR3 DNA follows: TGCGCCAGCAGCTTGGAGGACCGCTCTGGGGCCAACGTCCTGAATTTC. This codes for CASSLEDRSGANVLNF.